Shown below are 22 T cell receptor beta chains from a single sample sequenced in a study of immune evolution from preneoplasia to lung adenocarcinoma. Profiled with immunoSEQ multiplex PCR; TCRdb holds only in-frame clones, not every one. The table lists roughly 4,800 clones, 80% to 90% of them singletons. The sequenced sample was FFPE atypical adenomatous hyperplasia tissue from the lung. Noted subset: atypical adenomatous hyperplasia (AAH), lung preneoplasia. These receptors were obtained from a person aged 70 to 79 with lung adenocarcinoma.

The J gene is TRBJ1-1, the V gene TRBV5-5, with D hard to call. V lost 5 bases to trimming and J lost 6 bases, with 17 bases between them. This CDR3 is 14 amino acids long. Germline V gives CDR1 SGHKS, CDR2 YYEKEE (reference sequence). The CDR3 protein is CASSTPRMFPEAFF. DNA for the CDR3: TGTGCCAGCAGTACCCCCAGGATGTTCCCTGAAGCTTTCTTT.

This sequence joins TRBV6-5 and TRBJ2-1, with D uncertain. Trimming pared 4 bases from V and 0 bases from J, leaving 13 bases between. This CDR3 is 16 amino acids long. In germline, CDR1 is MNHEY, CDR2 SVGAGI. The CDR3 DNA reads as TGTGCCAGCAGTTCAAAGGACGCCTCCTCCTACAATGAGCAGTTCTTC. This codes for CASSSKDASSYNEQFF.

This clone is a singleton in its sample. The CDR3 is CATQSPGTETQYF. The CDR3 DNA reads TGTGCCACCCAGTCTCCCGGGACTGAGACCCAGTACTTC. The chain employs TRBV15 and TRBJ2-5, with a tentative D call TRBD2 (6 bases). The CDR3 totals 13 residues. The V end was cut by 8 bases, the J end by 5 bases, with 15 bases between. Germline CDR1 reads LNHNV; CDR2 reads YYDKDF (reference sequence).

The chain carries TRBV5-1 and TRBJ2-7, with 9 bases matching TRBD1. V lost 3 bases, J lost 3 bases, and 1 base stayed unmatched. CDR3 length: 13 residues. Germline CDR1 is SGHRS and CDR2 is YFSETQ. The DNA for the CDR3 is TGCGCCAGCAGCTGGGGACAGGGCTACGAGCAGTACTTC. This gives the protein CASSWGQGYEQYF.

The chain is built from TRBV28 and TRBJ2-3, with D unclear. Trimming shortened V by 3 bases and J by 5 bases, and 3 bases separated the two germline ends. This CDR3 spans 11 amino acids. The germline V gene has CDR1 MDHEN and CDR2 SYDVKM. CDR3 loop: CASSFGDTQYF. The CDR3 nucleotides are TGTGCCAGCAGTTTTGGAGATACGCAGTATTTT.

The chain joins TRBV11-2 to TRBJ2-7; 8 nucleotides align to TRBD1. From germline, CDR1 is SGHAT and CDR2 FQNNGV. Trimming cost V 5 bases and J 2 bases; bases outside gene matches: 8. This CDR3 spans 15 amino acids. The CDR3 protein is CASSSSRQGTYEQYF. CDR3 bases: TGTGCCAGCAGCAGCTCGAGACAGGGGACCTACGAGCAGTACTTC.

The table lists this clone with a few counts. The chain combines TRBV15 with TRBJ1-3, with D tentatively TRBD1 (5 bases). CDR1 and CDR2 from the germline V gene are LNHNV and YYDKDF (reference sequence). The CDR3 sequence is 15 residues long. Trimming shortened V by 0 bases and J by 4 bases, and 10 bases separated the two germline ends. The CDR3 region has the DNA TGTGCCACCAGCAGAGACAGGGATCCCGGAAACACCATATATTTT. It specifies CATSRDRDPGNTIYF.

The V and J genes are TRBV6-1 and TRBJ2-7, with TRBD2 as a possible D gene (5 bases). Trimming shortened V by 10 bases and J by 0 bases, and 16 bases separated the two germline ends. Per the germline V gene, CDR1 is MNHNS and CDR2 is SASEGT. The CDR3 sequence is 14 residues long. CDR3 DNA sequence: TGTGCCACCTCTCTAGCAAGAGCCTCCTACGAGCAGTACTTC. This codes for CATSLARASYEQYF.

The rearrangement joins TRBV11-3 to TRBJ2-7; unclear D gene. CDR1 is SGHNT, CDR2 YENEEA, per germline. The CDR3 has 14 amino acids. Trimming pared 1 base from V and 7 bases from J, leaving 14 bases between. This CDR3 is CASSLGAGTEEQYF. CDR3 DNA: TGTGCCAGCAGCTTAGGAGCCGGCACCGAGGAGCAGTACTTC. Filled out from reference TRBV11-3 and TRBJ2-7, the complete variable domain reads EAGVVQSPRYKIIEKKQPVAFWCNPISGHNTLYWYLQNLGQGPELLIRYENEEAVDDSQLPKDRFSAERLKGVDSTLKIQPAELGDSAVYLCASSLGAGTEEQYFGPGTRLTVT.

The CDR3 DNA reads TGTGCCAGCAGCGTGGCACAAGCCTCTGGAAACACCATATATTTT. It encodes CASSVAQASGNTIYF. The V gene is TRBV7-9, the J gene TRBJ1-3; D uncertain. V was shortened by 5 bases and J by 0 bases, with 11 bases between the two germline ends. The CDR3 contains 15 residues. CDR1 SEHNR and CDR2 FQNEAQ come from the germline V gene (reference sequence).

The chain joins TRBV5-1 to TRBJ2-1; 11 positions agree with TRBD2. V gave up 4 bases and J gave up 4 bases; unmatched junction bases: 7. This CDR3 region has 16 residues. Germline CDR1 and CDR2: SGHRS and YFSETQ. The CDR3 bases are TGCGCCAGCAGCCTATACGGGACTAGCGGATACAATGAGCAGTTCTTC. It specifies CASSLYGTSGYNEQFF.

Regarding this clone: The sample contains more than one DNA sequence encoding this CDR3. CDR3 loop: CASSDSTSGSNEQFF. CDR3 bases: TGTGCCAGCAGTGACTCGACTAGCGGGAGCAATGAGCAGTTCTTC. V is TRBV6-4 and J is TRBJ2-1; 12 bases line up with TRBD2. V trimming: 0 bases; J trimming: 6 bases; junction bases outside the gene matches: 0. Germline assignment: CDR1 MRHNA and CDR2 SNTAGT. This CDR3 is built from 15 residues.

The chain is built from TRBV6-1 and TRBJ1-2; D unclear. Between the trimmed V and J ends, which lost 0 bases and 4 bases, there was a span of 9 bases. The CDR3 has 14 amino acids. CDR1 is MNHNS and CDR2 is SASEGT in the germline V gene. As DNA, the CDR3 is TGTGCCAGCAGTGAAGCGTCCGGAGGCTATGGCTACACCTTC. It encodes CASSEASGGYGYTF.

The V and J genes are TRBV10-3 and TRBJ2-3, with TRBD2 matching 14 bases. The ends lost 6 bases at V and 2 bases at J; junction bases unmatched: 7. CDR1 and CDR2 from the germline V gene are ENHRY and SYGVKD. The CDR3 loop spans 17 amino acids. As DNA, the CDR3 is TGTGCCATCAGCGGGACTAGCGGGAGTAGTATCACAGATACGCAGTATTTT. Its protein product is CAISGTSGSSITDTQYF.

The CDR3 loop is CASSLSSRGRASYEQYF. CDR3 nucleotides: TGTGCCAGCAGTTTATCCAGTCGGGGCAGGGCCTCCTACGAGCAGTACTTC. The chain uses TRBV27 and TRBJ2-7; either TRBD1 or TRBD2 may supply D (5 bases each). Germline CDR1 is MNHEY and CDR2 is SMNVEV (reference sequence). The CDR3 extends over 17 amino acids. Trimming shortened V by 0 bases and J by 0 bases, and 15 bases separated the two germline ends.

The CDR3 is CACTKPMGQSNEQFF. The CDR3 DNA reads TGTGCCTGTACCAAACCCATGGGTCAATCCAATGAGCAGTTCTTC. The chain employs TRBV30 and TRBJ2-1; the D is unclear. This CDR3 has 15 amino acids. V lost 6 bases, J lost 6 bases, and 21 bases lay in between. Germline loops: CDR1 GTSNPN, CDR2 SVGIG (reference sequence).

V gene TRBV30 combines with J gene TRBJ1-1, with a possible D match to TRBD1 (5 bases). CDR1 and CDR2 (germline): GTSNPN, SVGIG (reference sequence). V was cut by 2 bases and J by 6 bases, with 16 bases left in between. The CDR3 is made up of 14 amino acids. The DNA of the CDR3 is TGTGCCTGGAGTACCGGTCAGGGATACGCTGAAGCTTTCTTT. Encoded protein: CAWSTGQGYAEAFF.

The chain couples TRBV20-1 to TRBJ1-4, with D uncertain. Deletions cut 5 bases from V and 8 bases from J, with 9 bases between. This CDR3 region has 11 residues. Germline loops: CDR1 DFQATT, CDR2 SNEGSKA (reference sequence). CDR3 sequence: CSAVTGEKLFF. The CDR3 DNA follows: TGCAGTGCTGTTACTGGGGAAAAACTGTTTTTT.

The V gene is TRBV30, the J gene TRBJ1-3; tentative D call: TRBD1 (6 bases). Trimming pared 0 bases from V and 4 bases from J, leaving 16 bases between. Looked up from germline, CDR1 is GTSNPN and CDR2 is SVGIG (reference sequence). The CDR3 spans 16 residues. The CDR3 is CAWSVERTVGGNTIYF. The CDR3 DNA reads TGTGCCTGGAGTGTGGAAAGGACAGTCGGCGGAAACACCATATATTTT.

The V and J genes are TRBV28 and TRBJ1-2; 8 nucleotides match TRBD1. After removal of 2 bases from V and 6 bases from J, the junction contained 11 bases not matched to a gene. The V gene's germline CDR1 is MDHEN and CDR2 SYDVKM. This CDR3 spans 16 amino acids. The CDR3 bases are TGTGCCAGCAGTTTACTAGATTCGGGGACAGGCGATGGCTACACCTTC. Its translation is CASSLLDSGTGDGYTF.

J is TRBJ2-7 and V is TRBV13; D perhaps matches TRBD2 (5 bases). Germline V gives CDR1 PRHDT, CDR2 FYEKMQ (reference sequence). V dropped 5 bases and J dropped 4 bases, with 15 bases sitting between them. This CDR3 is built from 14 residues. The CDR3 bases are TGTGCCAGCAGCACCGGGATGGCCAGATACGAGCAGTACTTC. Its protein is CASSTGMARYEQYF.

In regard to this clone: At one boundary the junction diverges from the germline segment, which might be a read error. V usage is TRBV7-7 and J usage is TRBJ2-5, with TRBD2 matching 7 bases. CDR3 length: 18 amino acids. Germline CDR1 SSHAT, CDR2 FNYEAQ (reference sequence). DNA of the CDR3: TGTGCTAGCAGTTCAGGCCCCTTTGGGGGGGTGGTGCGAGAGACCCAGTACTTC. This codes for CASSSGPFGGVVRETQYF. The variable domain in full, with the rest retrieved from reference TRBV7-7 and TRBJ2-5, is GAGVSQSPRYKVTKRGQDVTLRCDPISSHATLYWYQQALGQGPEFLTYFNYEAQPDKSGLPSDRFSAERPEGSISTLTIQRTEQRDSAMYRCASSSGPFGGVVRETQYFGPGTRLLVL.